One sample yielded the 32 T cell receptor beta chains listed below, sequenced in a study of cytotoxic CD8 clonotypes in ibrutinib-treated CLL. Method: immunoSEQ multiplex PCR; TCRdb's copy keeps in-frame clones and lacks some. This sample has some 200,000 clones, with more than 70% found just once. The sequences come from PBMCs, collected after 12 months of ibrutinib treatment. These receptors all come from a human donor with chronic lymphocytic leukemia.

CDR3 loop: CASTRSPLRDDNEQYF. The DNA for the CDR3 is TGTGCCAGCACCCGTTCGCCTCTCCGAGATGATAACGAGCAGTACTTC. The chain has TRBV5-8 and TRBJ2-7, with no clear D. The V gene lost 6 bases and the J gene lost 5 bases, with 24 bases spanning the gap. Germline CDR1 and CDR2: SGHTS and YDEGEE. The CDR3 spans 16 residues.

V gene TRBV9 combines with J gene TRBJ1-2; no clear D. The V gene lost 0 bases and the J gene lost 4 bases, with 10 bases spanning the gap. Germline CDR1 reads SGDLS; CDR2 reads YYNGEE. This CDR3 contains 14 residues. The DNA of the CDR3 is TGTGCCAGCAGCGTAGCCTCGACGGTCTATGGCTACACCTTC. This codes for CASSVASTVYGYTF.

J is TRBJ1-2 and V is TRBV5-1; 11 bases are a match to TRBD1. V trimming: 0 bases; J trimming: 6 bases; junction bases outside the gene matches: 1. This CDR3 region has 14 residues. Germline CDR1 reads SGHRS; CDR2 reads YFSETQ. The CDR3 region is CASSLGTGGNGYTF. In DNA, the CDR3 is TGCGCCAGCAGCTTGGGGACAGGGGGCAATGGCTACACCTTC.

The J gene is TRBJ1-5, the V gene TRBV30; no reliable D call. CDR3 length equals 14 residues. Looked up from germline, CDR1 is GTSNPN and CDR2 is SVGIG (reference sequence). V was pared by 1 base and J by 7 bases, with 14 bases between. The CDR3 here is CAWSEQLARQPQHF. The CDR3 DNA follows: TGTGCCTGGAGTGAACAGTTGGCACGACAGCCCCAGCATTTT.

The chain recombines TRBV6-6 with TRBJ1-1; D is unclear. The CDR3 covers 13 residues. Per germline, CDR1 MNHNY and CDR2 SVGAGI (reference sequence). V was cut by 10 bases and J by 3 bases, with 15 bases left in between. The CDR3 loop is CATYPTKDTEAFF. The CDR3 bases are TGTGCCACCTACCCGACGAAGGACACTGAAGCTTTCTTT.

The chain uses TRBV5-1 and TRBJ1-3; D is uncertain. The CDR3 contains 14 residues. Germline lookup yields CDR1 SGHRS and CDR2 YFSETQ. With 1 base removed from V and 2 bases from J, the gap between germline ends came to 7 bases. The CDR3 sequence is CASSLSGTGNTIYF. In DNA form, the CDR3 reads TGCGCCAGCAGCTTGTCGGGGACTGGAAACACCATATATTTT.

The rearrangement uses TRBV19 and TRBJ2-1; TRBD1 or TRBD2 may be the D gene (5 bases each). V lost 6 bases and J 7 bases, leaving 13 bases between the germline ends. The CDR3 length is 13 residues. Germline loops: CDR1 LNHDA, CDR2 SQIVND (reference sequence). The CDR3 sequence is CASRTARTNEQFF. For the CDR3, the DNA is TGTGCCAGTAGGACAGCAAGGACTAATGAGCAGTTCTTC.

The chain combines TRBV7-8 with TRBJ1-3, with D uncertain. The germline gives CDR1 SGHVS, CDR2 FQNEAQ. The CDR3 loop spans 16 amino acids. Trimming shortened V by 1 base and J by 2 bases, and 12 bases separated the two germline ends. CDR3 DNA sequence: TGTGCCAGCAGCTTAGGGCTCTCGGGTCCTGGAAACACCATATATTTT. Protein: CASSLGLSGPGNTIYF.

This chain joins TRBV25-1 and TRBJ1-6, with 8 bases matching TRBD1. CDR1 and CDR2 (germline): MGHDK, SYGVNS. This CDR3 region has 16 residues. Unmatched junction bases numbered 9, after V lost 3 bases and J lost 8 bases. CDR3 in DNA: TGTGCCAGCAGTGACCCGGGACAGGCTTGGCATTCACCCCTCCACTTT. Translated: CASSDPGQAWHSPLHF.

This clone is a singleton in its sample. This chain uses TRBV27 with TRBJ2-7; perhaps TRBD1 as D (6 bases). This CDR3 has 15 amino acids. Trimming shortened V by 6 bases and J by 8 bases, and 23 bases separated the two germline ends. Germline-derived CDR1 and CDR2 are MNHEY and SMNVEV (reference sequence). The CDR3 DNA follows: TGTGCCAGCAGGTCCCCGGGACAACCTATCTCCAAGCAGTACTTC. It encodes CASRSPGQPISKQYF.

V usage is TRBV7-9 and J usage is TRBJ1-5; D remains ambiguous. The V gene lost 5 bases and the J gene lost 2 bases, with 19 bases spanning the gap. The CDR3 covers 17 residues. Germline V CDR1 and CDR2: SEHNR, FQNEAQ (reference sequence). The CDR3 DNA is TGTGCCAGCAGCCCCGACGGTTGGGGTTCGGGCAATCAGCCCCAGCATTTT. Its translation: CASSPDGWGSGNQPQHF.

This clone has only a few counts. The chain recombines TRBV27 with TRBJ1-4, with 8 bases aligning to TRBD1. CDR1 and CDR2 (germline): MNHEY, SMNVEV (reference sequence). V lost 8 bases to trimming and J lost 14 bases; unmatched junction nucleotides: 16. This CDR3 has 14 amino acids. CDR3 sequence (DNA): TGTGCCAGCCACCCCCCGGGGGACAGGAGGAAGCTGTTTTTT. Residues: CASHPPGDRRKLFF.

The chain combines TRBV28 with TRBJ2-7; a possible D gene is TRBD2 (6 bases). Per the germline V gene, CDR1 is MDHEN and CDR2 is SYDVKM. V was shortened by 4 bases and J by 3 bases, with 13 bases between the two germline ends. CDR3 length equals 14 residues. The CDR3 loop reads CASSSPGLSYEQYF. Written as DNA, the CDR3 is TGTGCCAGCAGTTCCCCGGGACTCAGCTACGAGCAGTACTTC.

The V gene is TRBV5-1, the J gene TRBJ2-1, with TRBD1 matching 8 bases. Germline CDR1 and CDR2: SGHRS and YFSETQ. This CDR3 has 14 amino acids. With V trimmed by 4 bases and J by 6 bases, 6 bases remained unmatched. In DNA, the CDR3 is TGCGCCAGCAGCATGGACAGGGCGCGCAATGAGCAGTTCTTC. It specifies CASSMDRARNEQFF.

This clone appeared a few times. The V call is TRBV5-1, the J call TRBJ2-2; no reliable D call. The ends were cut back, 6 bases at V and 1 base at J, with 7 bases in the middle. The CDR3 has 13 residues. Germline V gives CDR1 SGHRS, CDR2 YFSETQ. CDR3 amino acids: CASTAQNTGELFF. The DNA for the CDR3 is TGCGCCAGCACTGCCCAGAACACCGGGGAGCTGTTTTTT.

The CDR3 is CASTPAGDPQTYEQYF. The CDR3 DNA sequence: TGTGCCAGCACACCGGCGGGTGACCCACAAACCTACGAGCAGTACTTC. The chain couples TRBV28 to TRBJ2-7; a weak D match, TRBD2 (5 bases). CDR1 and CDR2 from the germline V gene are MDHEN and SYDVKM. Trimming removed 7 bases at V and 2 bases at J, with 21 bases between. CDR3 length: 16 residues.

This clone appeared a single time. The V and J genes are TRBV6-5 and TRBJ1-1; D is unresolved. Trimming took 4 bases from V and 4 from J, leaving 7 bases between them. This CDR3 comprises 12 residues. From germline, CDR1 is MNHEY and CDR2 SVGAGI. The CDR3 sequence is CASSSTSTEAFF. Written as DNA, the CDR3 is TGTGCCAGCAGTTCGACTAGCACTGAAGCTTTCTTT.

This chain joins TRBV7-9 and TRBJ1-2; 9 bases align to TRBD1. This CDR3 is 16 amino acids long. V lost 0 bases and J lost 6; bases outside the gene matches: 8. Per germline, CDR1 SEHNR and CDR2 FQNEAQ (reference sequence). The CDR3 protein is CASSLAYSGTGNGYTF. CDR3 coding DNA: TGTGCCAGCAGCTTAGCCTACTCCGGGACAGGGAATGGCTACACCTTC. The whole variable domain, remainder taken from reference TRBV7-9 and TRBJ1-2, is DTGVSQNPRHKITKRGQNVTFRCDPISEHNRLYWYRQTLGQGPEFLTYFQNEAQLEKSRLLSDRFSAERPKGSFSTLEIQRTEQGDSAMYLCASSLAYSGTGNGYTFGSGTRLTVV.

The V and J genes are TRBV11-3 and TRBJ2-1; 8 positions agree with TRBD1. J gave up 16 bases and V 5 bases, and 13 bases lay outside the gene matches. This CDR3 comprises 13 residues. The germline gives CDR1 SGHNT, CDR2 YENEEA. The CDR3: CASSDLWTGMEFF. The CDR3 DNA sequence: TGTGCCAGCAGCGATCTGTGGACAGGGATGGAATTCTTC.

The sample holds a few counts of this clone. The V call is TRBV19, the J call TRBJ1-5; the D is unclear. V was shortened by 0 bases and J by 0 bases, with 6 bases between the two germline ends. Looked up from germline, CDR1 is LNHDA and CDR2 is SQIVND (reference sequence). This CDR3 comprises 15 residues. CDR3 nucleotide sequence: TGTGCCAGTAGTATAGACCGATATAGCAATCAGCCCCAGCATTTT. Its protein is CASSIDRYSNQPQHF.

In its sample, this clone was seen once. The chain uses TRBV27 and TRBJ2-1; the D gene is possibly TRBD1 (6 bases). This CDR3 comprises 16 residues. From germline, CDR1 is MNHEY and CDR2 SMNVEV (reference sequence). V shed 5 bases and J shed 3 bases, with 17 bases lying between them. The CDR3 loop reads CASSQHRDTYYNEQFF. The DNA of the CDR3 is TGTGCCAGCAGTCAGCACAGGGATACCTACTACAATGAGCAGTTCTTC.

The rearrangement joins TRBV7-9 to TRBJ2-1; no clear D. V shed 5 bases and J shed 3 bases, with 20 bases lying between them. Per the germline V gene, CDR1 is SEHNR and CDR2 is FQNEAQ (reference sequence). The CDR3 covers 17 residues. CDR3 amino acids: CASSPVRLARHYNEQFF. CDR3 bases: TGTGCCAGCAGCCCAGTACGACTTGCCCGTCACTACAATGAGCAGTTCTTC.

V and J are TRBV9 and TRBJ2-7, with D perhaps matching TRBD1 or TRBD2 (5 bases each). The V and J ends lost 0 bases and 4 bases respectively, with 14 bases between them. From germline, CDR1 is SGDLS and CDR2 YYNGEE. CDR3 size: 15 residues. Here the CDR3 reads CASSVAPGTQYEQYF. CDR3 DNA sequence: TGTGCCAGCAGCGTAGCTCCCGGGACCCAATACGAGCAGTACTTC.

The CDR3, as DNA: TGTGCCAGTAGTATCGAGCTTTGGTACACTGAAGCTTTCTTT. It specifies CASSIELWYTEAFF. The chain has TRBV19 and TRBJ1-1; D gene uncertain. Trimming took 3 bases from V and 3 from J, leaving 11 bases between them. Germline CDR1 LNHDA, CDR2 SQIVND (reference sequence). The CDR3 spans 14 residues.

This rearrangement joins TRBV6-7 to TRBJ1-1; weak D call: TRBD1 (6 bases). TRBV6-7 has ORF status, its function being uncertain. Deletions cut 6 bases from V and 5 bases from J, with 13 bases between. This CDR3 is built from 13 residues. The DNA of the CDR3 is TGTGCCAGCAGAAGCAGGGGTCTAACTGAAGCTTTCTTT. Translation gives CASRSRGLTEAFF.

The V gene is TRBV19, the J gene TRBJ2-1; no firm D call. The germline V and J ends were trimmed by 6 bases and 10 bases, with 13 bases remaining between them. This CDR3 comprises 12 residues. Germline lookup yields CDR1 LNHDA and CDR2 SQIVND (reference sequence). CDR3 DNA: TGTGCCAGTAGCCCCTGGACGGAGGAGCAGTTCTTC. It specifies CASSPWTEEQFF.

V and J are TRBV28 and TRBJ2-5; a weak D match, TRBD2 (5 bases). V dropped 3 bases and J dropped 14 bases, with 16 bases sitting between them. Germline values: CDR1 MDHEN, CDR2 SYDVKM. The CDR3 is made up of 12 amino acids. As DNA, the CDR3 is TGTGCCAGCAGTTTGTCCCGGGAAAGGGCCTACTTC. This gives the protein CASSLSRERAYF.

J is TRBJ2-1 and V is TRBV2, with a possible D match to TRBD1 (6 bases). The CDR3 is made up of 15 amino acids. Per germline, CDR1 SNHLY and CDR2 FYNNEI. V lost 3 bases and J 10 bases, leaving 19 bases between the germline ends. The CDR3 sequence: CASSEVRASGGEQFF. The CDR3 nucleotides read TGTGCCAGCAGTGAGGTCAGGGCCTCTGGGGGCGAGCAGTTCTTC. Full variable domain (remainder filled in from reference TRBV2 and TRBJ2-1): EPEVTQTPSHQVTQMGQEVILRCVPISNHLYFYWYRQILGQKVEFLVSFYNNEISEKSEIFDDQFSVERPDGSNFTLKIRSTKLEDSAMYFCASSEVRASGGEQFFGPGTRLTVL.

The chain uses TRBV5-4 and TRBJ2-1, with D unclear. Germline CDR1 is SGHNT and CDR2 is YYREEE (reference sequence). This CDR3 spans 14 amino acids. V lost 0 bases, J lost 2 bases, and 6 bases lay in between. The CDR3 DNA reads TGTGCCAGCAGCTTGGTTGGAACCTACAATGAGCAGTTCTTC. Amino acids: CASSLVGTYNEQFF. Variable domain in full (rest from reference TRBV5-4 and TRBJ2-1): ETGVTQSPTHLIKTRGQQVTLRCSSQSGHNTVSWYQQALGQGPQFIFQYYREEENGRGNFPPRFSGLQFPNYSSELNVNALELDDSALYLCASSLVGTYNEQFFGPGTRLTVL.

The J gene is TRBJ2-1, the V gene TRBV28; 9 bases map to TRBD2. Germline V gene sequence: CDR1 MDHEN, CDR2 SYDVKM. V gave up 1 base and J gave up 7 bases; unmatched junction bases: 8. The CDR3 runs to 16 residues. The CDR3 DNA reads as TGTGCCAGCAGTTTATTGGGCGGACTAGCGAGAAATGAGCAGTTCTTC. This translates into CASSLLGGLARNEQFF.

This clone was detected many times. The rearrangement joins TRBV5-1 to TRBJ2-2; D possibly corresponds to TRBD2 (6 bases). This CDR3 comprises 14 residues. V shed 4 bases and J shed 8 bases, with 15 bases lying between them. Germline V gene lookup returns CDR1 SGHRS and CDR2 YFSETQ. The CDR3 sequence is CASSPRGALGELFF. CDR3 nucleotides: TGCGCCAGCAGCCCTCGCGGGGCTTTGGGGGAGCTGTTTTTT.

This clone came up once. The germline gene is not matched at one end of the junction; a read error may be the cause. This sequence joins TRBV6-5 and TRBJ2-3; D may be TRBD1 (5 bases). The CDR3 has 13 amino acids. The germline V gene has CDR1 MNHEY and CDR2 SVGAGI. This CDR3 reads CASSPTLTETQYF. The CDR3 region has the DNA TGTGCCAGCAGCCCCACTTTGACAGAGACGCAGTATTTT.